This TCR beta chain was recovered during a study of blood T cell repertoires in COVID-19. Study overall: COVID-19 samples collected from the United States, Italy and Spain covered acute and convalescent phases. Nucleic acid was either cDNA or gDNA, and it came from T cells, B-cell-depleted T cells, or PBMCs.

The CDR3 sequence is 16 residues long. In germline, CDR1 is LNHDA, CDR2 SQIVND (reference sequence). In the authors' methods: How many nucleated cells were present was estimated from reference gene primer amplification. Clones were sequenced by immunoSEQ multiplex PCR, and TCRdb holds only the in-frame ones, with some missing. D and trimming were read from the DNA, whereas the V and J calls and clone size are those reported in that table. The sample contains some 140,000 clones, 70% to 80% of which appear only once. With regard to this clone: The germline gene is not matched at one end of the junction; a read error may be the cause.

The V and J genes are TRBV19 and TRBJ2-7, with 7 bases lining up with TRBD2. Source material: peripheral blood. The sequence was collected from a man aged 55 to 69 who had recovered from COVID-19. The CDR3 is CASSPMGGLSSFEQYF. The CDR3, as DNA: TGTGCCAGTAGTCCCATGGGGGGACTATCCTCCTTCGAGCAGTACTTC. Full variable domain (missing parts from reference TRBV19 and TRBJ2-7): DGGITQSPKYLFRKEGQNVTLSCEQNLNHDAMYWYRQDPGQGLRLIYYSQIVNDFQKGDIAEGYSVSREKKESFPLTVTSAQKNPTAFYLCASSPMGGLSSFEQYFGPGTRLTVT.